This TCR beta chain was sequenced in a study of STAT3 mutations in large granular lymphocyte leukemia. On the study more broadly: Canonical activating STAT3 mutations were detected in roughly half of the longitudinally sequenced T-LGLL patients.

Study results and limitations: In T-cell large granular lymphocyte leukemia, about half of patients showed multiple immunodominant subclonotypes. A small but highly pathogenic clone may have been missed. Some patients had dominant TCR clones larger than their STAT3 mutant burden. Clonal expansion was inferred from other time points because no sample existed at each clone's first appearance.

Here immunoSEQ multiplex PCR was the method, and the copy in TCRdb shows in-frame clones only, minus some. The sample holds approximately 43,000 clones, about 81% seen once. V lost 4 bases, J lost 6 bases, and 3 bases stayed unmatched. The CDR3 extends over 13 amino acids. Germline CDR1 reads SGHTA; CDR2 reads FQGNSA. Concerning this clone itself: Antigen specificity is unknown.

The sample taken for sequencing was PBMCs. This TCR derives from a human donor with T large granular lymphocyte leukemia. Some clones in this sample may be carry-over from other donors' samples. The chain joins TRBV7-2 to TRBJ2-3; 8 nucleotides align to TRBD2. In nucleotides, the CDR3 is TGTGCCAGCAGCTATTGGACTAGCGATACGCAGTATTTT. Its protein is CASSYWTSDTQYF.